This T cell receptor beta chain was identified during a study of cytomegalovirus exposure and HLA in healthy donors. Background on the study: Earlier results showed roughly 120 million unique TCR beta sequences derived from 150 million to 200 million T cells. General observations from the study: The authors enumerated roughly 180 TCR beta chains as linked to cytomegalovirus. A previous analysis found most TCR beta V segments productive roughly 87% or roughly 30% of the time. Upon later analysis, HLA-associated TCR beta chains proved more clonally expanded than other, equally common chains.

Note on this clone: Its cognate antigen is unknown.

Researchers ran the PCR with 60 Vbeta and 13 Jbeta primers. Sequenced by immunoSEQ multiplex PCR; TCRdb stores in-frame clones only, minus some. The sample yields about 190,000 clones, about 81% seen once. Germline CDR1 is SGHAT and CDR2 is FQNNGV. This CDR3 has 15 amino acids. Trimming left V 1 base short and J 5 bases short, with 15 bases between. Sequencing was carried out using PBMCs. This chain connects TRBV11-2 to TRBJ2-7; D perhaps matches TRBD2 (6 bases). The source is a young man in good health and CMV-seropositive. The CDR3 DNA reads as TGTGCCAGCAGCTTAGGGGCTAGCGATCTCCACGAGCAGTACTTC. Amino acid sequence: CASSLGASDLHEQYF.